This record concerns one T cell receptor beta chain sequence. What it binds is unknown. The assay was immunoSEQ multiplex PCR, and TCRdb's table has in-frame clones only and misses some. The data show about 120,000 clones, about nine tenths seen once. The data originate from a study of T cell responses to AZD1222 COVID-19 vaccine. Per the germline V gene, CDR1 is SGHRS and CDR2 is YFSETQ. Trimming left V 6 bases short and J 0 bases short, with 16 bases between. The CDR3 contains 16 residues. Overall study findings and caveats: White British ancestry dominated among donors, who included more females, and clonal diversity was possibly underestimated. Spike-specific TCR breadth and depth were elevated following two AZD1222 doses. Vaccine-associated CD4 TCRs spanned spike, dominant at 160-218 and 743-854. Variant regions that are unmutated are reportedly the target of nearly half of spike-specific TCRs.

This clonotype originated in an adult in good health. The starting material was peripheral blood, obtained on day 0 of AZD1222 vaccination. The chain links TRBV5-1 to TRBJ1-3; TRBD1 might be the D (6 bases). The CDR3 here is CASTQGQGASGNTIYF. The CDR3 DNA follows: TGCGCCAGCACCCAGGGGCAGGGCGCCTCTGGAAACACCATATATTTT. Filled out from reference TRBV5-1 and TRBJ1-3, the complete variable domain reads KAGVTQTPRYLIKTRGQQVTLSCSPISGHRSVSWYQQTPGQGLQFLFEYFSETQRNKGNFPGRFSGRQFSNSRSEMNVSTLELGDSALYLCASTQGQGASGNTIYFGEGSWLTVV.